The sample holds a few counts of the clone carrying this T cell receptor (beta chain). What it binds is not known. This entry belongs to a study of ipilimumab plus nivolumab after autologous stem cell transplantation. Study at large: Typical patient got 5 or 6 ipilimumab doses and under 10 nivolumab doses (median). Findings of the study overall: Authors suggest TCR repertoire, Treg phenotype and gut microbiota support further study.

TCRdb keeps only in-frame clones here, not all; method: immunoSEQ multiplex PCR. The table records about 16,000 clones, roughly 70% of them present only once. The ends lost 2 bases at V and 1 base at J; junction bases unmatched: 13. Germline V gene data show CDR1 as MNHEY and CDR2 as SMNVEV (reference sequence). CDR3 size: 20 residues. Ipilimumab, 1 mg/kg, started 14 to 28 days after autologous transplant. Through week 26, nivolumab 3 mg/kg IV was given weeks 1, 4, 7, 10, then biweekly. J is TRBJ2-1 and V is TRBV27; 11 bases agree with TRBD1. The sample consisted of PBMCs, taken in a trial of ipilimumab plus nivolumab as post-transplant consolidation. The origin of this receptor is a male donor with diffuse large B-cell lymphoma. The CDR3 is CASSLRWTGGAWKSYNEQFF. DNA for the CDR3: TGTGCCAGCAGTTTAAGGTGGACAGGGGGCGCGTGGAAGTCCTACAATGAGCAGTTCTTC.